The 9 T cell receptor beta chains below were found in one sample sequenced in a study of T cell responses to AZD1222 COVID-19 vaccine. Assay: immunoSEQ multiplex PCR; the TCRdb copy retains only in-frame clones and omits some. The sample carries 150,000 to 200,000 clones, approximately 93% recorded once. The specimen comprised peripheral blood, sampled 28 days after the second AZD1222 dose. These receptors were collected from an adult who received the AZD1222 COVID-19 vaccine.

This chain uses TRBV9 with TRBJ1-2, with D possibly matching TRBD1 (5 bases). With 4 bases removed from V and 2 bases from J, the gap between germline ends came to 18 bases. Per the germline V gene, CDR1 is SGDLS and CDR2 is YYNGEE. This CDR3 contains 16 residues. DNA for the CDR3: TGTGCCAGCAGCACCGTCGCCGGGACTGGAAACTATGGCTACACCTTC. This encodes CASSTVAGTGNYGYTF.

The chain carries TRBV6-6 and TRBJ2-5; D unresolved. The length of the CDR3 is 13 residues. Germline V gene data show CDR1 as MNHNY and CDR2 as SVGAGI (reference sequence). Trimming shortened V by 5 bases and J by 4 bases, and 11 bases separated the two germline ends. CDR3: CASSTDRPETQYF. In DNA, the CDR3 is TGTGCCAGCAGTACGGATCGCCCAGAGACCCAGTACTTC.

This chain connects TRBV19 to TRBJ1-5; a weak D match, TRBD1 (5 bases). The CDR3 runs to 14 residues. V lost 3 bases, J lost 7 bases, and 13 bases lay in between. Germline V gives CDR1 LNHDA, CDR2 SQIVND (reference sequence). CDR3 in amino acids: CASSISTGVQPQHF. CDR3 coding DNA: TGTGCCAGTAGTATTTCGACGGGGGTCCAGCCCCAGCATTTT.

The chain joins TRBV14 to TRBJ1-5; 9 positions match TRBD1. Germline-derived CDR1 and CDR2 are SGHDN and FVKESK. CDR3 size: 18 residues. The ends lost 0 bases at V and 4 bases at J; junction bases unmatched: 10. Here the CDR3 DNA reads TGTGCCAGCAGCCAAGAACCCCCCGTGGGACAGGGTAATCAGCCCCAGCATTTT. This sequence encodes CASSQEPPVGQGNQPQHF.

The V gene is TRBV6-2 or TRBV6-3, the J gene TRBJ2-7; 7 bases are a match to TRBD2. Per germline, CDR1 MNHEY and CDR2 SVGEGT. The J segment lost 6 bases and the V segment lost 3 bases, leaving 8 bases of the junction unmatched. The CDR3 is made up of 14 amino acids. The CDR3: CASSYSSGAREQYF. In DNA form, the CDR3 reads TGTGCCAGCAGTTATTCCAGCGGGGCTCGCGAGCAGTACTTC.

The chain carries TRBV7-2 and TRBJ2-1, with TRBD1 as a possible D gene (6 bases). CDR1 and CDR2 (germline): SGHTA, FQGNSA. The CDR3 consists of 15 residues. Trimming removed 10 bases from V and 0 bases from J, with 16 bases in between. This CDR3 reads CATRQVPSSYNEQFF. CDR3 DNA sequence: TGTGCCACTCGACAGGTCCCGAGCTCCTACAATGAGCAGTTCTTC.

The rearrangement links TRBV18 to TRBJ2-1; 7 bases match TRBD2. The germline V gene has CDR1 KGHSH and CDR2 LQKENI. Germline trimming cut 6 bases from V and 4 bases from J; bases unmatched to any gene: 12. This CDR3 region has 16 residues. The CDR3, as DNA: TGTGCCAGCTCCTCCCGTAGCGGGTCGAAATACAATGAGCAGTTCTTC. Translating gives CASSSRSGSKYNEQFF. The whole variable domain, remainder taken from reference TRBV18 and TRBJ2-1, is NAGVMQNPRHLVRRRGQEARLRCSPMKGHSHVYWYRQLPEEGLKFMVYLQKENIIDESGMPKERFSAEFPKEGPSILRIQQVVRGDSAAYFCASSSRSGSKYNEQFFGPGTRLTVL.

This chain joins TRBV25-1 and TRBJ1-5; D uncertain. The CDR3 loop spans 14 amino acids. V was trimmed by 4 bases and J by 1 base, leaving 8 bases between them. CDR1 and CDR2 from the germline V gene are MGHDK and SYGVNS. CDR3: CASSVTGSNQPQHF. Written as DNA, the CDR3 is TGTGCCAGCAGTGTTACGGGGAGCAATCAGCCCCAGCATTTT.

V usage is TRBV19 and J usage is TRBJ1-2, with a tentative D call TRBD1 (5 bases). Germline CDR1 is LNHDA and CDR2 is SQIVND (reference sequence). The CDR3 contains 13 residues. V lost 0 bases and J 8 bases, leaving 10 bases between the germline ends. CDR3 in amino acids: CASSIDAGWGYTF. The DNA for the CDR3 is TGTGCCAGTAGTATAGATGCAGGGTGGGGCTACACCTTC.